Presented here are 26 T cell receptor beta chains from one specimen sequenced in a study of CD8+ T cells in alopecia areata. RNA extraction was followed by reverse transcription into cDNA, which acted as the sequencing template. Data came from immunoSEQ multiplex PCR; TCRdb stores just in-frame clones and leaves some out. The sample holds 140,000 to 150,000 clones, 75% to 90% seen once. The sequenced sample was CD8+ T cells sorted from blood, obtained at week 0. The receptors here all came from a human donor with alopecia areata.

As DNA, the CDR3 is TGTGCCAGCAGCCAAGGGCTAGCGGGTGACTACGAGCAGTACTTC. Translated, it gives CASSQGLAGDYEQYF. The chain combines TRBV4-2 with TRBJ2-7; TRBD2 agrees at 8 bases. Germline CDR1 is LGHNA and CDR2 is YNFKEQ. The CDR3 is made up of 15 amino acids. The V and J ends lost 1 base and 3 bases, in that order; junction bases with no gene match: 5.

This rearrangement joins TRBV7-3 to TRBJ2-3; perhaps TRBD2 as D (5 bases). CDR1 and CDR2 from the germline V gene are SGHTA and FQGTGA. Trimming cost V 1 base and J 2 bases, with 19 bases left between them. The CDR3 extends over 18 amino acids. CDR3: CASSLREYLEINTDTQYF. For the CDR3, the DNA is TGTGCCAGCAGCTTAAGGGAGTATCTGGAAATAAACACAGATACGCAGTATTTT.

Comment on this clone: It is likely a read error: a sequence one base away is far more abundant. CDR3 sequence reads: CASSEATGGADTQYF. The CDR3 nucleotides are TGTGCCAGCAGTGAAGCGACAGGGGGCGCAGATACGCAGTATTTT. V usage is TRBV6-1 and J usage is TRBJ2-3; TRBD1 agrees at 10 bases. Trimming removed 0 bases from V and 4 bases from J; junction bases left unmatched: 1. Germline V gives CDR1 MNHNS, CDR2 SASEGT. The length of the CDR3 is 15 residues.

This chain uses TRBV30 with TRBJ2-1; no definite D call. V shed 0 bases and J shed 9 bases, with 9 bases lying between them. This CDR3 contains 12 residues. Germline V gene data show CDR1 as GTSNPN and CDR2 as SVGIG (reference sequence). CDR3 DNA: TGTGCCTGGAGTGTCTCGAACGGTGAGCAGTTCTTC. The encoded protein is CAWSVSNGEQFF.

V is TRBV6-5 and J is TRBJ2-1, with TRBD2 matching over 9 bases. From germline, CDR1 is MNHEY and CDR2 SVGAGI. The CDR3 contains 13 residues. The V and J ends lost 10 bases and 4 bases, in that order; junction bases with no gene match: 5. CDR3 coding DNA: TGTGCCACCGGGACTAGCCCTTACAATGAGCAGTTCTTC. Its protein is CATGTSPYNEQFF.

The chain links TRBV30 to TRBJ1-3; maybe TRBD1 (5 bases). CDR1 is GTSNPN, CDR2 SVGIG, per germline (reference sequence). Deletions cut 1 base from V and 4 bases from J, with 11 bases between. The CDR3 contains 14 residues. The CDR3 DNA reads TGTGCCTGGAGTGCTTCAGGGTTAGGAAACACCATATATTTT. Translating it yields CAWSASGLGNTIYF.

This chain connects TRBV5-1 to TRBJ2-6; TRBD1 agrees at 7 bases. Trimming cost V 2 bases and J 0 bases; bases outside gene matches: 8. CDR1 is SGHRS and CDR2 is YFSETQ in the germline V gene. The CDR3 length is 18 residues. The DNA for the CDR3 is TGCGCCAGCAGCTTCACAGGGGCCCCCCTCTCTGGGGCCAACGTCCTGACTTTC. Its translation: CASSFTGAPLSGANVLTF.

J is TRBJ1-2 and V is TRBV5-6; TRBD1 matches 7 bases. The V gene end was trimmed by 2 bases and the J gene end by 2 bases; junction bases not matched to a gene: 9. The CDR3 has 16 amino acids. The V gene's germline CDR1 is SGHDT and CDR2 YYEEEE. CDR3 sequence (DNA): TGTGCCAGCAGCTTACCGTCAAGGGGGCCAAACTATGGCTACACCTTC. It yields the protein CASSLPSRGPNYGYTF. The full variable domain, in which reference TRBV5-6 and TRBJ1-2 provide the parts outside the CDR3, is DAGVTQSPTHLIKTRGQQVTLRCSPKSGHDTVSWYQQALGQGPQFIFQYYEEEERQRGNFPDRFSGHQFPNYSSELNVNALLLGDSALYLCASSLPSRGPNYGYTFGSGTRLTVV.

The chain recombines TRBV4-1 with TRBJ1-5, with a possible D match to TRBD1 (6 bases). Germline lookup yields CDR1 MGHRA and CDR2 YSYEKL. This CDR3 contains 17 residues. Trimming left V 0 bases short and J 0 bases short, with 12 bases between. The CDR3 loop is CASSQETGTLSNQPQHF. The CDR3 DNA follows: TGCGCCAGCAGCCAAGAGACAGGTACCCTTAGCAATCAGCCCCAGCATTTT.

This clone came up a few times. The chain joins TRBV7-9 to TRBJ2-1; tentative D call: TRBD1 (6 bases). The germline gives CDR1 SEHNR, CDR2 FQNEAQ (reference sequence). With 4 bases removed from V and 6 bases from J, the gap between germline ends came to 10 bases. This CDR3 is built from 13 residues. In DNA form, the CDR3 reads TGTGCCAGCAGCTCTACAGGGCGCAATGAGCAGTTCTTC. It yields the protein CASSSTGRNEQFF.

This clone was counted only a few times. The J gene is TRBJ2-7, the V gene TRBV7-6; a possible D gene is TRBD2 (5 bases). The germline V gene has CDR1 SGHVS and CDR2 FNYEAQ. There are 16 residues in the CDR3. The V end was cut by 1 base, the J end by 0 bases, with 13 bases between. CDR3 region: CASSLGGSRSSYEQYF. The DNA for the CDR3 is TGTGCCAGCAGCTTAGGAGGGTCTAGAAGCTCCTACGAGCAGTACTTC.

V usage is TRBV6-1 and J usage is TRBJ2-3; 13 bases align to TRBD2. The trim removed 4 bases at V and 4 bases at J, leaving 5 bases unmatched. Germline V gene data show CDR1 as MNHNS and CDR2 as SASEGT. The CDR3 extends over 16 amino acids. The CDR3 sequence: CASSGGLAGSADTQYF. CDR3 in DNA: TGTGCCAGCAGTGGGGGACTAGCGGGAAGCGCAGATACGCAGTATTTT.

The chain recombines TRBV19 with TRBJ1-5; tentatively, D is TRBD1 (5 bases). Germline CDR1 reads LNHDA; CDR2 reads SQIVND (reference sequence). Trimming pared 5 bases from V and 4 bases from J, leaving 12 bases between. This CDR3 contains 14 residues. For the CDR3, the DNA is TGTGCCAGTAGTTCCTACGGGGGAAATCAGCCCCAGCATTTT. Protein sequence: CASSSYGGNQPQHF. Based on the CDR3 plus reference TRBV19 and TRBJ1-5, the full variable domain is DGGITQSPKYLFRKEGQNVTLSCEQNLNHDAMYWYRQDPGQGLRLIYYSQIVNDFQKGDIAEGYSVSREKKESFPLTVTSAQKNPTAFYLCASSSYGGNQPQHFGDGTRLSIL.

The chain links TRBV4-1 to TRBJ2-7, with 11 bases aligning to TRBD1. The CDR3 runs 15 residues. Losses at the gene ends were 0 bases for V and 6 bases for J; bases not matched to a gene: 4. Germline values: CDR1 MGHRA, CDR2 YSYEKL. This CDR3 reads CASSQEDRGLAEQYF. CDR3 coding DNA: TGCGCCAGCAGCCAAGAGGACAGGGGGCTGGCCGAGCAGTACTTC.

J is TRBJ2-1 and V is TRBV7-9, with 8 bases matching TRBD2. The CDR3 is 17 residues long. Germline V gene sequence: CDR1 SEHNR, CDR2 FQNEAQ (reference sequence). V lost 5 bases and J lost 3; bases outside the gene matches: 12. The CDR3 nucleotides are TGTGCCAGCAGCCCGCTGGGAGCGGGAGCCCTCTACAATGAGCAGTTCTTC. Protein product: CASSPLGAGALYNEQFF. Drawing the rest from reference TRBV7-9 and TRBJ2-1, the complete variable domain is DTGVSQNPRHKITKRGQNVTFRCDPISEHNRLYWYRQTLGQGPEFLTYFQNEAQLEKSRLLSDRFSAERPKGSFSTLEIQRTEQGDSAMYLCASSPLGAGALYNEQFFGPGTRLTVL.

This clone was seen just once. The J gene is TRBJ1-6, the V gene TRBV2; no firm D call. This CDR3 region has 15 residues. Germline CDR1 SNHLY, CDR2 FYNNEI. V lost 9 bases, J lost 1 base, and 13 bases lay in between. CDR3 bases: TGTGCCAGTACCCGGGCAGAATCCTATAATTCACCCCTCCACTTT. Amino acid sequence: CASTRAESYNSPLHF.

The rearrangement joins TRBV29-1 to TRBJ2-7; 8 bases fit TRBD2. CDR3 length equals 15 residues. Germline-derived CDR1 and CDR2 are SQVTM and ANQGSEA. V shed 2 bases, J shed 1 base, and the junction held 7 bases outside the gene matches. The CDR3 spells CSVEWASGGSYEQYF. As DNA, the CDR3 is TGCAGCGTTGAATGGGCCAGCGGGGGTTCCTACGAGCAGTACTTC.

The rearrangement joins TRBV9 to TRBJ2-7; no clear D. Germline CDR1 is SGDLS and CDR2 is YYNGEE. Trimming cost V 4 bases and J 2 bases, with 19 bases left between them. The CDR3 is made up of 16 amino acids. The CDR3 sequence: CASSPSTATTAYEQYF. Written as DNA, the CDR3 is TGTGCCAGCAGCCCGTCGACCGCAACCACCGCCTACGAGCAGTACTTC.

By share, this clone counts as medium-sized. The gene calls are TRBV14 and TRBJ2-1, with D unresolved. The CDR3 totals 17 residues. The germline CDR1 and CDR2 sequences are SGHDN and FVKESK. Between the trimmed V and J ends, which lost 0 bases and 2 bases, there was a span of 14 bases. CDR3 DNA sequence: TGTGCCAGCAGCCAAGATCTTGGAGCTATGGCCTACAATGAGCAGTTCTTC. As protein: CASSQDLGAMAYNEQFF.

This sequence joins TRBV29-1 and TRBJ1-2; D unresolved. Trimming removed 2 bases at V and 1 base at J, with 8 bases between. The germline CDR1 and CDR2 sequences are SQVTM and ANQGSEA. There are 13 residues in the CDR3. The CDR3 sequence is CSVERADNYGYTF. CDR3 DNA sequence: TGCAGCGTTGAAAGAGCGGATAACTATGGCTACACCTTC.

V and J are TRBV29-1 and TRBJ1-2; 7 nucleotides align to TRBD1. The CDR3 is made up of 12 amino acids. Germline CDR1 is SQVTM and CDR2 is ANQGSEA. V shed 8 bases and J 3 bases; nucleotides not matched to a gene: 6. CDR3 bases: TGCAGCTCGGACAGGATCGACTATGGCTACACCTTC. It translates to CSSDRIDYGYTF.

The rearrangement links TRBV11-2 to TRBJ2-7, with D unresolved. Germline loops: CDR1 SGHAT, CDR2 FQNNGV. Trimming took 5 bases from V and 2 from J, leaving 16 bases between them. The CDR3 contains 15 residues. The CDR3 nucleotides are TGTGCCAGCAGCGGGTCCGGTGGGGATGCCTACGAGCAGTACTTC. This sequence encodes CASSGSGGDAYEQYF.

V gene TRBV29-1 combines with J gene TRBJ2-7; 10 bases align to TRBD1. Trimming removed 5 bases from V and 3 bases from J; junction bases left unmatched: 7. CDR3 length equals 14 residues. Per the germline V gene, CDR1 is SQVTM and CDR2 is ANQGSEA. The CDR3 DNA is TGCAGCGTTTCCGGGACAGGGGTGGACTACGAGCAGTACTTC. This sequence encodes CSVSGTGVDYEQYF.

The chain uses TRBV7-9 and TRBJ1-5; D possibly corresponds to TRBD1 (5 bases). The germline gives CDR1 SEHNR, CDR2 FQNEAQ (reference sequence). There are 15 residues in the CDR3. Deletions cut 5 bases from V and 5 bases from J, with 16 bases between. CDR3 sequence reads: CASSPGEGIYQPQHF. CDR3 DNA: TGTGCCAGCAGCCCGGGAGAGGGGATTTATCAGCCCCAGCATTTT.

The chain couples TRBV27 to TRBJ2-1; TRBD1 agrees at 8 bases. V gave up 0 bases and J gave up 8 bases; unmatched junction bases: 0. Germline V gene sequence: CDR1 MNHEY, CDR2 SMNVEV (reference sequence). The CDR3 covers 13 residues. Here the CDR3 reads CASSLSQGDEQFF. As DNA, the CDR3 is TGTGCCAGCAGTTTATCACAGGGGGATGAGCAGTTCTTC.

The genes are TRBV19 and TRBJ2-4; weak D call: TRBD1 (5 bases). The CDR3 is 14 residues long. With 1 base removed from V and 2 bases from J, the gap between germline ends came to 6 bases. Germline-derived CDR1 and CDR2 are LNHDA and SQIVND (reference sequence). The CDR3 DNA reads TGTGCCAGTAGTATAGGACAGACCAAAAACATTCAGTACTTC. Translation gives CASSIGQTKNIQYF.